One and the same sample provided the 9 T cell receptor beta chains below, sequenced in a study of T cell responses to AZD1222 COVID-19 vaccine. Libraries were prepared by immunoSEQ multiplex PCR; TCRdb keeps only in-frame clonotypes and omits some of them. This table holds tens of thousands of clones, roughly nine tenths found once. The specimen was peripheral blood, collected on day 0 of AZD1222 vaccination. The receptors were gathered from an adult in good health.

The V call is TRBV9, the J call TRBJ1-5, with 8 bases that match TRBD1. The CDR3 extends over 14 amino acids. V lost 4 bases to trimming and J lost 2 bases; unmatched junction nucleotides: 2. CDR1 is SGDLS and CDR2 is YYNGEE in the germline V gene. Here the CDR3 DNA reads TGTGCCAGCAGCTCGACAGGGGGCAATCAGCCCCAGCATTTT. Translating it yields CASSSTGGNQPQHF.

The chain links TRBV7-9 to TRBJ1-5, with D perhaps TRBD1 (6 bases). Germline loops: CDR1 SEHNR, CDR2 FQNEAQ (reference sequence). The length of the CDR3 is 14 residues. V gave up 5 bases and J gave up 6 bases, with 14 bases separating them. In DNA, the CDR3 is TGTGCCAGCAGCCAAGGGGGTCCCGGTCAGCCCCAGCATTTT. It translates to CASSQGGPGQPQHF.

V gene TRBV2 combines with J gene TRBJ2-7; D gene ambiguous. The germline V gene encodes CDR1 SNHLY and CDR2 FYNNEI. The CDR3 is made up of 13 amino acids. V dropped 6 bases and J dropped 0 bases, with 9 bases sitting between them. CDR3: CASSQHSSYEQYF. The CDR3 nucleotides read TGTGCCAGCAGCCAACATTCCTCCTACGAGCAGTACTTC.

The V and J genes are TRBV5-5 and TRBJ1-1; no definite D call. V was cut by 1 base and J by 0 bases, with 7 bases left in between. The CDR3 length is 14 residues. Germline-derived CDR1 and CDR2 are SGHKS and YYEKEE (reference sequence). The CDR3 here is CASSLSLMNTEAFF. CDR3 DNA sequence: TGTGCCAGCAGCTTGAGCTTAATGAACACTGAAGCTTTCTTT.

The chain has TRBV5-6 and TRBJ1-2; 8 nucleotides line up with TRBD1. J gave up 5 bases and V 5 bases, and 17 bases lay outside the gene matches. CDR1 and CDR2 from the germline V gene are SGHDT and YYEEEE. CDR3 length: 17 amino acids. The CDR3, as DNA: TGTGCCAGCAGGGGTAGGTCAGGGCAGGGGGCTCGGTATGGCTACACCTTC. Protein sequence: CASRGRSGQGARYGYTF.

The CDR3 loop reads CSAPEMREQYF. The DNA of the CDR3 is TGCAGTGCCCCGGAGATGAGGGAGCAGTACTTC. This chain joins TRBV20-1 and TRBJ2-7, with D unresolved. This CDR3 is built from 11 residues. Per the germline V gene, CDR1 is DFQATT and CDR2 is SNEGSKA (reference sequence). Trimming shortened V by 6 bases and J by 7 bases, and 13 bases separated the two germline ends.

This clone was seen a single time. The chain carries TRBV11-2 and TRBJ2-7; TRBD1 aligns across 7 bases. The CDR3 covers 13 residues. With 6 bases clipped from V and 2 bases from J, the junction kept 4 bases outside the gene matches. Germline values: CDR1 SGHAT, CDR2 FQNNGV. As DNA, the CDR3 is TGTGCCAGCAGAGGGGACAGTCCCTACGAGCAGTACTTC. As protein: CASRGDSPYEQYF.

The gene calls are TRBV18 and TRBJ2-5; TRBD1 matches at 9 bases. In germline, CDR1 is KGHSH, CDR2 LQKENI. The J segment lost 1 base and the V segment lost 5 bases, leaving 5 bases of the junction unmatched. The CDR3 runs to 15 residues. The CDR3 spells CASSNRGRSQETQYF. CDR3 sequence (DNA): TGTGCCAGCTCAAACAGGGGGCGAAGCCAAGAGACCCAGTACTTC.

The chain is built from TRBV5-1 and TRBJ2-5; 7 positions match TRBD2. Per the germline V gene, CDR1 is SGHRS and CDR2 is YFSETQ. The junction had 4 bases not matched to a gene; V was cut back by 0 bases and J by 2 bases. This CDR3 has 15 amino acids. Written as DNA, the CDR3 is TGCGCCAGCAGCTTGGTTCCTAGCGGACAAGAGACCCAGTACTTC. Translating gives CASSLVPSGQETQYF.